This TCR beta chain was sequenced in a study of neurological immune-mediated disorders. This clonotype was picked up many times. Its antigen is as yet unknown. Broader study findings: The absence of any CDR3 amino acid sequence shared by expanded clones across subjects suggests that repertoires were private in all groups. The repertoires of 18 of 34 multiple sclerosis patients fell into one related-CDR3 cluster (a possible signature) under phylogenetic grouping. Patients with HTLV-1-associated myelopathy had the highest level of TCR clonal expansion, whereas patients with multiple sclerosis had the lowest level, falling beneath the level found in healthy controls. None of the features examined (clinical or MRI) was associated with the multiple sclerosis repertoire cluster.

MiXCR, run by TCRdb on the 5' RACE reads, gives a single entry per CDR3 protein. The sample contains about 55,000 distinct CDR3 sequences, 4% of which appear only once. The CDR3 totals 14 residues. V lost 6 bases and J lost 5; bases outside the gene matches: 9. Germline V CDR1 and CDR2: SGHRS, YFSETQ. This chain links TRBV5-1 with TRBJ2-7; 9 nucleotides align to TRBD1. This sequence originates from a woman in her forties with multiple sclerosis. Sequenced sample: CD4+ T cells from blood. CDR3 protein: CASNIRDRDHEQYF. CDR3 in DNA: TGCGCCAGCAATATCCGGGACAGGGACCACGAGCAGTACTTC.